This T cell receptor beta chain appears in the sequencing data of a study of blood T cell repertoires in COVID-19. Profiled with immunoSEQ multiplex PCR; TCRdb holds only in-frame clones, not every one. The sample consists of approximately 300,000 clones, roughly nine tenths of them appearing once. After removal of 8 bases from V and 4 bases from J, the junction contained 7 bases not matched to a gene. Looked up from germline, CDR1 is SNHLY and CDR2 is FYNNEI. This CDR3 is 16 amino acids long. This receptor was taken from a woman in her twenties or thirties with COVID-19, enrolled during active disease. The sequenced sample was peripheral blood. The chain joins TRBV2 to TRBJ2-2; 13 nucleotides agree with TRBD2. The CDR3 DNA follows: TGTGCCAGCCGTAGAGGGACTAGCGGGACCACCGGGGAGCTGTTTTTT. Translating gives CASRRGTSGTTGELFF.